Each of the 22 T cell receptor beta chains below was sequenced from the same sample in a study of sequential checkpoint blockade in melanoma (dated by TCRdb to between 2018 and 2020). The library was built by means of the immunoSEQ multiplex PCR assay. Entries here come from immuneACCESS through TCRdb and include only in-frame sequences with V and J called. Some clones fail to appear in such tables; in the studies checked, an unresolved V gene covers under half of the shortfall, and the cause of the remainder is unknown. In all, the sample holds over 25,000 clones, and 70% to 80% of those were seen once. The biggest ten clones account for less than 15% of the sample. Taken with the paper, the label for treatment or condition translates to: randomized to nivolumab then ipilimumab (arm A) or the reverse (arm B). The starting material was CD8+ T cells sorted from blood (inferred from file names), obtained from a patient given nivolumab and ipilimumab in sequence. The receptor set was obtained from a human donor with melanoma.

This clone was detected once. The V and J genes are TRBV30 and TRBJ2-1, with TRBD1 matching 8 bases. The CDR3 spans 11 residues. Trimming cost V 1 base and J 15 bases; bases outside gene matches: 5. CDR1 is GTSNPN, CDR2 SVGIG, per germline (reference sequence). CDR3 in DNA: TGTGCCTGGAGTGGTGTTACAGGGGGGTTCTTC. Protein: CAWSGVTGGFF. The full variable domain, completed using reference TRBV30 and TRBJ2-1, is SQTIHQWPATLVQPVGSPLSLECTVEGTSNPNLYWYRQAAGRGLQLLFYSVGIGQISSEVPQNLSASRPQDRQFILSSKKLLLSDSGFYLCAWSGVTGGFFGPGTRLTVL.

The chain uses TRBV4-1 and TRBJ2-7; D perhaps matches TRBD1 (6 bases). V lost 3 bases to trimming and J lost 3 bases, with 12 bases between them. CDR1 MGHRA and CDR2 YSYEKL come from the germline V gene. This CDR3 contains 14 residues. CDR3 nucleotides: TGCGCCAGCAGCCAGCTGGCACAGGGCTACGAGCAGTACTTC. It translates to CASSQLAQGYEQYF.

The chain carries TRBV19 and TRBJ1-5; D is ambiguous. This CDR3 contains 13 residues. In germline, CDR1 is LNHDA, CDR2 SQIVND (reference sequence). The V gene lost 5 bases and the J gene lost 3 bases, with 8 bases spanning the gap. The CDR3 nucleotides read TGTGCCAGTAGTTCCTCGTCCAATCAGCCCCAGCATTTT. Amino acids: CASSSSSNQPQHF.

This chain uses TRBV28 with TRBJ2-7; 8 bases are shared with TRBD2. Trimming removed 9 bases from V and 4 bases from J; junction bases left unmatched: 23. CDR1 and CDR2 from the germline V gene are MDHEN and SYDVKM. This CDR3 has 18 amino acids. In DNA, the CDR3 is TGTGCCAGTCAGGGTAGCAGGACAACGGGGGGGCCTCGGTACGAGCAGTACTTC. Translation: CASQGSRTTGGPRYEQYF. Variable domain in full (rest from reference TRBV28 and TRBJ2-7): DVKVTQSSRYLVKRTGEKVFLECVQDMDHENMFWYRQDPGLGLRLIYFSYDVKMKEKGDIPEGYSVSREKKERFSLILESASTNQTSMYLCASQGSRTTGGPRYEQYFGPGTRLTVT.

V gene TRBV9 combines with J gene TRBJ2-1; 12 nucleotides match TRBD1. With 0 bases clipped from V and 8 bases from J, the junction kept 9 bases outside the gene matches. Germline V gene data show CDR1 as SGDLS and CDR2 as YYNGEE. This CDR3 is 17 amino acids long. CDR3 in amino acids: CASSVEGGQGAKDEQFF. The CDR3, as DNA: TGTGCCAGCAGCGTAGAGGGGGGACAGGGGGCTAAGGATGAGCAGTTCTTC.

This chain uses TRBV30 with TRBJ2-3, with 8 positions matching TRBD1. The length of the CDR3 is 13 residues. Germline CDR1 and CDR2: GTSNPN and SVGIG (reference sequence). V lost 8 bases, J lost 4 bases, and 8 bases stayed unmatched. For the CDR3, the DNA is TGTGCCGGGGGCAGGGGGCCGGCAGATACGCAGTATTTT. It specifies CAGGRGPADTQYF.

The chain joins TRBV7-9 to TRBJ1-4, with 7 bases aligning to TRBD1. CDR1 is SEHNR and CDR2 is FQNEAQ in the germline V gene (reference sequence). V lost 5 bases, J lost 10 bases, and 4 bases stayed unmatched. The CDR3 is 12 amino acids. The CDR3 DNA reads TGTGCCAGCAGCAGTGACAGGGCAAAACTGTTTTTT. Its translation is CASSSDRAKLFF.

The chain couples TRBV19 to TRBJ1-1; possible D gene TRBD1, 6 bases. The germline V and J ends were trimmed by 5 bases and 7 bases, with 23 bases remaining between them. Germline assignment: CDR1 LNHDA and CDR2 SQIVND (reference sequence). The CDR3 contains 16 residues. DNA of the CDR3: TGTGCCAGTAGTGCCAAACAGGGCCCTCGGCGGGTTGAAGCTTTCTTT. It is translated as CASSAKQGPRRVEAFF.

A single count supports this clone. This chain joins TRBV2 and TRBJ2-3; no clear D gene. V was trimmed by 6 bases and J by 2 bases, leaving 9 bases between them. Germline V gene lookup returns CDR1 SNHLY and CDR2 FYNNEI. This CDR3 region has 13 residues. The CDR3 is CASRIDNTDTQYF. As DNA, the CDR3 is TGTGCCAGCAGGATTGACAACACAGATACGCAGTATTTT.

The chain has TRBV7-2 and TRBJ2-7, with 9 positions matching TRBD1. Looked up from germline, CDR1 is SGHTA and CDR2 is FQGNSA. The junction had 10 bases not matched to a gene; V was cut back by 7 bases and J by 3 bases. The CDR3 contains 15 residues. DNA for the CDR3: TGTGCCAGCACCGCCGGGACAGGGAGAGGCTACGAGCAGTACTTC. Protein: CASTAGTGRGYEQYF. Full variable domain (missing parts from reference TRBV7-2 and TRBJ2-7): GAGVSQSPSNKVTEKGKDVELRCDPISGHTALYWYRQSLGQGLEFLIYFQGNSAPDKSGLPSDRFSAERTGGSVSTLTIQRTQQEDSAVYLCASTAGTGRGYEQYFGPGTRLTVT.

The chain recombines TRBV7-9 with TRBJ2-1; D is possibly TRBD2 (7 bases). The length of the CDR3 is 16 residues. The V and J ends lost 3 bases and 2 bases respectively, with 14 bases between them. In germline, CDR1 is SEHNR, CDR2 FQNEAQ (reference sequence). The chain's CDR3 is CASSFGGGGTYNEQFF. CDR3 in DNA: TGTGCCAGCAGCTTCGGGGGCGGGGGAACCTACAATGAGCAGTTCTTC.

This chain uses TRBV5-4 with TRBJ2-7; 7 bases line up with TRBD2. Losses at the gene ends were 4 bases for V and 3 bases for J; bases not matched to a gene: 10. The CDR3 is 15 residues long. Germline assignment: CDR1 SGHNT and CDR2 YYREEE (reference sequence). This chain's CDR3 is CASSIPASGFYEQYF. CDR3 nucleotide sequence: TGTGCCAGCAGCATTCCGGCTAGCGGTTTCTACGAGCAGTACTTC.

This clone occurred once. V and J are TRBV7-9 and TRBJ1-2; 8 bases fit TRBD1. V lost 5 bases and J lost 2; bases outside the gene matches: 7. Germline V gives CDR1 SEHNR, CDR2 FQNEAQ (reference sequence). The CDR3 is 15 residues long. For the CDR3, the DNA is TGTGCCAGCAGCCCGGACAGGGCGTGGAACTATGGCTACACCTTC. It specifies CASSPDRAWNYGYTF. Complete variable domain (other parts from reference TRBV7-9 and TRBJ1-2): DTGVSQNPRHKITKRGQNVTFRCDPISEHNRLYWYRQTLGQGPEFLTYFQNEAQLEKSRLLSDRFSAERPKGSFSTLEIQRTEQGDSAMYLCASSPDRAWNYGYTFGSGTRLTVV.

The rearrangement joins TRBV28 to TRBJ2-3; TRBD1 matches at 9 bases. This CDR3 spans 16 amino acids. CDR1 and CDR2 (germline): MDHEN, SYDVKM. V gave up 1 base and J gave up 4 bases; unmatched junction bases: 6. The CDR3 DNA reads as TGTGCCAGCAGTTTATCCCGGACAGGGGTTTCAGATACGCAGTATTTT. It codes for CASSLSRTGVSDTQYF. The entire variable domain, with the rest obtained from reference TRBV28 and TRBJ2-3, is as follows: DVKVTQSSRYLVKRTGEKVFLECVQDMDHENMFWYRQDPGLGLRLIYFSYDVKMKEKGDIPEGYSVSREKKERFSLILESASTNQTSMYLCASSLSRTGVSDTQYFGPGTRLTVL.

The chain links TRBV7-8 to TRBJ1-2; 7 bases fit TRBD1. The CDR3 contains 16 residues. Germline assignment: CDR1 SGHVS and CDR2 FQNEAQ. Germline trimming cut 2 bases from V and 4 bases from J; bases unmatched to any gene: 10. CDR3 region: CASSLSGQAGGYGYTF. CDR3 coding DNA: TGTGCCAGCAGCTTATCCGGACAGGCTGGGGGCTATGGCTACACCTTC.

The rearrangement links TRBV5-1 to TRBJ1-4, with D possibly being TRBD1 (6 bases). CDR3 length: 14 amino acids. Trimming pared 3 bases from V and 6 bases from J, leaving 12 bases between. Germline V gene data show CDR1 as SGHRS and CDR2 as YFSETQ. The chain's CDR3 is CASSSQGYYEKLFF. Written as DNA, the CDR3 is TGCGCCAGCAGCTCACAGGGATATTATGAAAAACTGTTTTTT.

The CDR3 protein is CASSIEGDSYEQYF. The CDR3, as DNA: TGTGCCAGTAGTATTGAGGGGGATTCCTACGAGCAGTACTTC. The chain employs TRBV19 and TRBJ2-7; D may be TRBD1 (6 bases). Germline values: CDR1 LNHDA, CDR2 SQIVND (reference sequence). The CDR3 runs 14 residues. V gave up 3 bases and J gave up 1 base, with 10 bases separating them.

This clone was seen a handful of times. This CDR3 reads CASSLASGGEETQYF. In DNA form, the CDR3 reads TGTGCCAGCAGCTTGGCTAGCGGGGGGGAAGAGACCCAGTACTTC. The chain is built from TRBV5-4 and TRBJ2-5; TRBD2 matches at 12 bases. This CDR3 has 15 residues. Germline loops: CDR1 SGHNT, CDR2 YYREEE (reference sequence). V lost 0 bases and J lost 3; bases outside the gene matches: 0.

The V gene is TRBV7-9, the J gene TRBJ2-1, with D perhaps matching TRBD1 (6 bases). The germline CDR1 and CDR2 sequences are SEHNR and FQNEAQ (reference sequence). The CDR3 extends over 15 amino acids. V gave up 1 base and J gave up 2 bases, with 9 bases separating them. CDR3 region: CASSLDRETYNEQFF. CDR3 sequence (DNA): TGTGCCAGCAGCTTAGACAGGGAAACCTACAATGAGCAGTTCTTC.

This clone has a single count. At one end the junction does not follow the germline gene, possibly because of a read error. V usage is TRBV7-7 and J usage is TRBJ2-1; 9 positions agree with TRBD1. Germline CDR1 is SSHAT and CDR2 is FNYEAQ (reference sequence). The CDR3 covers 20 residues. In DNA form, the CDR3 reads TGTGCTAGCAGCTTAGACTCCGGGACAGGGCCTCACTCGCATTTCAATGAGCAGTTCTTC. It is translated as CASSLDSGTGPHSHFNEQFF.

This clone was detected once. This sequence joins TRBV9 and TRBJ2-1; no firm D call. The CDR3 is 16 residues long. Germline CDR1 and CDR2: SGDLS and YYNGEE. Trimming stripped 0 bases from V and 1 base from J, with 11 bases between. CDR3 coding DNA: TGTGCCAGCAGCGTAGACACGGGTGGATCCTACAATGAGCAGTTCTTC. The encoded protein is CASSVDTGGSYNEQFF.

The rearrangement uses TRBV29-1 and TRBJ2-6; 7 bases fit TRBD1. V gave up 1 base and J gave up 0 bases; unmatched junction bases: 9. Germline V gene lookup returns CDR1 SQVTM and CDR2 ANQGSEA. The CDR3 has 18 amino acids. CDR3 nucleotide sequence: TGCAGCGTTGAAGGGGACAGACAGGGCCCCTCTGGGGCCAACGTCCTGACTTTC. The encoded protein is CSVEGDRQGPSGANVLTF. Looking up the rest from reference TRBV29-1 and TRBJ2-6 gives the full variable domain: SAVISQKPSRDICQRGTSLTIQCQVDSQVTMMFWYRQQPGQSLTLIATANQGSEATYESGFVIDKFPISRPNLTFSTLTVSNMSPEDSSIYLCSVEGDRQGPSGANVLTFGAGSRLTVL.